The present TCR beta chain was sequenced within a study of T cell clonotyping in hematopoietic cell transplantation. Germline values: CDR1 MNHNY, CDR2 SVGAGI (reference sequence). V dropped 6 bases and J dropped 7 bases, with 19 bases sitting between them. CDR3 size: 14 residues. Profiled with immunoSEQ multiplex PCR; TCRdb holds only in-frame clones, not every one. The sample has some 6,000 clones; 90% are singletons. The chain is built from TRBV6-6 and TRBJ2-7, with TRBD2 as a possible D gene (5 bases). This clonotype originated in a female patient in her fifties who had an allogeneic stem cell transplant from an unrelated donor, so T cells may come from the graft donor. Some clones in this sample may be carry-over from other donors' samples. The starting material was peripheral blood mononuclear cells, obtained 100 days after allogeneic stem cell transplant. Here the CDR3 DNA reads TGTGCCAGCAGGAATAGACTCGAAACGGGGGAGCAGTACTTC. This sequence encodes CASRNRLETGEQYF.